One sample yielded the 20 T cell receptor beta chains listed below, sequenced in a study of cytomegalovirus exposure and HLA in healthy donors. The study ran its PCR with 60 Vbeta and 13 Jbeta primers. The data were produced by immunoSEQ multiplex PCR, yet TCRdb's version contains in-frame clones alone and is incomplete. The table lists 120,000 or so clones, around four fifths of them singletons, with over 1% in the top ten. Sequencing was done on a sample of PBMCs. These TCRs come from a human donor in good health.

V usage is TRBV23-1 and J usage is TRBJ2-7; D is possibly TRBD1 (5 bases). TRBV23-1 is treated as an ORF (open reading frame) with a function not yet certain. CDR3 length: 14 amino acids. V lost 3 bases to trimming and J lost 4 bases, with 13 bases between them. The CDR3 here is CASSHSTAPYEQYF. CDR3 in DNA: TGCGCCAGCAGTCATTCGACAGCGCCTTACGAGCAGTACTTC.

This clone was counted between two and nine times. Here the CDR3 reads CASSYSKGVNQPQHF. The CDR3 nucleotides are TGTGCCAGCAGTTACTCAAAAGGGGTTAATCAGCCCCAGCATTTT. The chain couples TRBV6-5 to TRBJ1-5; TRBD1 is a possible D gene (5 bases). The CDR3 runs 15 residues. Germline-derived CDR1 and CDR2 are MNHEY and SVGAGI. Trimming removed 0 bases from V and 4 bases from J, with 10 bases in between.

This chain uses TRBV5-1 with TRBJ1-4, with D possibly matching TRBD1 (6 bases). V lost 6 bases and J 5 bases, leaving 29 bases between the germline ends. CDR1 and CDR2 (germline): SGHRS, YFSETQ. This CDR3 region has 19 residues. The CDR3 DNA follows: TGCGCCAGCACCGCCCCCGGGACATTTTTTGAGGGCACGAATGAAAAACTGTTTTTT. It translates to CASTAPGTFFEGTNEKLFF.

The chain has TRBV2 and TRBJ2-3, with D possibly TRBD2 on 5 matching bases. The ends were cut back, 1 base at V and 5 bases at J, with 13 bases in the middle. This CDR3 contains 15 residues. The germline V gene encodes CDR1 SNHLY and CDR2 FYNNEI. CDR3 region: CASSEVPQAGDTQYF. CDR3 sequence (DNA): TGTGCCAGCAGTGAAGTACCCCAGGCGGGAGATACGCAGTATTTT.

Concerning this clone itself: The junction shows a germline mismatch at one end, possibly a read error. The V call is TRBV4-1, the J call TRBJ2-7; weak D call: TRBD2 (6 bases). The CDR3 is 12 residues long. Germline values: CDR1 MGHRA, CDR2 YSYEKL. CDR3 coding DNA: TGCGCCAGCAGCCAAGCAGGGACTGCGTGGAGCTTC. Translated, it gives CASSQAGTAWSF.

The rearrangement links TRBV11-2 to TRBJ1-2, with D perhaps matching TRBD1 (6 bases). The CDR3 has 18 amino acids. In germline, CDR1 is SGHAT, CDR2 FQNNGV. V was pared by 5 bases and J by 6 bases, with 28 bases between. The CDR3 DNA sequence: TGTGCCAGCAGCCTAGGTGATGTCTTGGGGGCGCCGATTCATGGCTACACCTTC. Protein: CASSLGDVLGAPIHGYTF.

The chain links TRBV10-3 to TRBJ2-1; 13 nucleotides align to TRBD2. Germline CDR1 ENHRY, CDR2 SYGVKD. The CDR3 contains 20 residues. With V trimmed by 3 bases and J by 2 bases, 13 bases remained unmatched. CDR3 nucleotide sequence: TGTGCCATCAGTGACCTGAGACTAGCGGGGGGACCCCAAGCCTACAATGAGCAGTTCTTC. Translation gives CAISDLRLAGGPQAYNEQFF.

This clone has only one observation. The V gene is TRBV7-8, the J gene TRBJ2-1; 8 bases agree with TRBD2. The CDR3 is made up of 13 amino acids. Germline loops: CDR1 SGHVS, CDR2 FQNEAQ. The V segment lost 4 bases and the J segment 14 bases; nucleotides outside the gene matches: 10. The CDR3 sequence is CASSSLRSGDEFF. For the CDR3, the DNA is TGTGCCAGCAGCTCTCTCCGTAGCGGGGACGAGTTCTTC.

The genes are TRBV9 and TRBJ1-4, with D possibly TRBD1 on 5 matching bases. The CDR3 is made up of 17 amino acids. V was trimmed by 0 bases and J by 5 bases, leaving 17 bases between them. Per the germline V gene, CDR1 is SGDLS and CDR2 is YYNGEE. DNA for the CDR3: TGTGCCAGCAGCGTAGGAATCACGGGGGGAGCGAATGAAAAACTGTTTTTT. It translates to CASSVGITGGANEKLFF.

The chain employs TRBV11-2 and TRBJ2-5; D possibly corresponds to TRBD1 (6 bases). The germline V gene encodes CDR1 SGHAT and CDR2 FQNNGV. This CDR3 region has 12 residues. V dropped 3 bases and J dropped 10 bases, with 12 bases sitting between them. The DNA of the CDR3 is TGTGCCAGCAGCTTCGGTTGGGACATCCAGTACTTC. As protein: CASSFGWDIQYF. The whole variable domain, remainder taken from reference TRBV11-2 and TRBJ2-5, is EAGVAQSPRYKIIEKRQSVAFWCNPISGHATLYWYQQILGQGPKLLIQFQNNGVVDDSQLPKDRFSAERLKGVDSTLKIQPAKLEDSAVYLCASSFGWDIQYFGPGTRLLVL.

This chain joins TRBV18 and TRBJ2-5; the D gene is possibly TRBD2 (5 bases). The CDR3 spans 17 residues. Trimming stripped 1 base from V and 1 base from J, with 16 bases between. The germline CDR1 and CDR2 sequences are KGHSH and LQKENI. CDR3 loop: CASSPLRPKRAQETQYF. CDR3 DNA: TGTGCCAGCTCACCACTCCGACCGAAGAGGGCCCAAGAGACCCAGTACTTC.

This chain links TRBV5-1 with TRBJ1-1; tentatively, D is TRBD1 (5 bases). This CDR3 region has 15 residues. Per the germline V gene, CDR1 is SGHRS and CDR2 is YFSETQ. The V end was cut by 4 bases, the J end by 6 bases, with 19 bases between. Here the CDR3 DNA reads TGCGCCAGCAGCCTAGGACAATTTTTGTTTGCTGAAGCTTTCTTT. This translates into CASSLGQFLFAEAFF.

Here the CDR3 DNA reads TGTGCCAGCAGTATACAGGGGGGTTATTCACCCCTCCACTTT. Translated: CASSIQGGYSPLHF. V and J are TRBV6-5 and TRBJ1-6; 8 bases fit TRBD1. Germline CDR1 is MNHEY and CDR2 is SVGAGI. The CDR3 runs to 14 residues. Losses at the gene ends were 5 bases for V and 8 bases for J; bases not matched to a gene: 5.

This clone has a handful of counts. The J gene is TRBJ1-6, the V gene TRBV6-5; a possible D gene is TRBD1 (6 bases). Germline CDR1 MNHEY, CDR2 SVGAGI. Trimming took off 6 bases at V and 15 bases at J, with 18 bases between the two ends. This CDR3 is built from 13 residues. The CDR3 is CASSPRGGLHLHF. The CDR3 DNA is TGTGCCAGCAGCCCCCGGGGGGGCCTGCACCTCCACTTT.

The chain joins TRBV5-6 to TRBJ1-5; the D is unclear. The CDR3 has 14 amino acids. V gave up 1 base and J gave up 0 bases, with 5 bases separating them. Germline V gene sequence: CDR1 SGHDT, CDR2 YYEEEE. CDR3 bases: TGTGCCAGCAGCTTGATGTATAGCAATCAGCCCCAGCATTTT. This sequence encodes CASSLMYSNQPQHF.

The CDR3 spells CSVERGPNYEQYF. CDR3 nucleotides: TGCAGCGTTGAGAGGGGGCCTAACTACGAGCAGTACTTC. The chain couples TRBV29-1 to TRBJ2-7, with 7 bases identical to TRBD1. The V gene end was trimmed by 3 bases and the J gene end by 3 bases; junction bases not matched to a gene: 5. Germline V lookup: CDR1 SQVTM, CDR2 ANQGSEA. The CDR3 runs to 13 residues.

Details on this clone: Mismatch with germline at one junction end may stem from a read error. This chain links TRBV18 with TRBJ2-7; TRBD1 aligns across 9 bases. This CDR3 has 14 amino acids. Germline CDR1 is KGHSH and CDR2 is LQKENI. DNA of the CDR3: TGTGCCAGCTCACCGGGACAGGGCTCCCACGAGCAGTACTTC. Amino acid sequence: CASSPGQGSHEQYF.

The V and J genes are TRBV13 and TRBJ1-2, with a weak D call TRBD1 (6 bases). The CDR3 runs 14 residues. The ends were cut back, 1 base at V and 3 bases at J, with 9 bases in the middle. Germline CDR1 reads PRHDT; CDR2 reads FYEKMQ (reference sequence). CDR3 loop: CASSLDRADYGYTF. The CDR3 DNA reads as TGTGCCAGCAGCTTAGACAGGGCGGACTATGGCTACACCTTC.

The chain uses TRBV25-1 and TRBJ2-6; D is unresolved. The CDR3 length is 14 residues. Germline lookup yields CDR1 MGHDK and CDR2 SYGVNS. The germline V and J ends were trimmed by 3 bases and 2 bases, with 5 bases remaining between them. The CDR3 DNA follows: TGTGCCAGCAGTGAGGCTGCTGGGGCCAACGTCCTGACTTTC. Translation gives CASSEAAGANVLTF.

As DNA, the CDR3 is TGCGCCACCCAATCCGAGAGGGACACTGAAGCTTTCTTT. Translation: CATQSERDTEAFF. The rearrangement uses TRBV5-1 and TRBJ1-1; D call uncertain. The CDR3 covers 13 residues. The V and J ends lost 9 bases and 3 bases respectively, with 15 bases between them. CDR1 and CDR2 (germline): SGHRS, YFSETQ.